This T cell receptor (beta chain) was identified in a study of a mutant IDH1 vaccine in newly diagnosed glioma. The CDR3 spans 14 residues. J lost 4 bases, V lost 5 bases, and 2 bases had no gene match. Germline V gives CDR1 SEHNR, CDR2 FQNEAQ (reference sequence). Produced via immunoSEQ multiplex PCR; TCRdb's table is partial and in-frame only. The profile covers tens of thousands of clones, with 75% to 95% appearing a single time and 2.6% taken by the ten largest. Time point denoted: baseline, week 1 (first vaccination visit). Documented treatment: pre-vaccination baseline after standard-of-care therapy.

The receptor was derived from a man aged 50-59 years with glioma. The rearrangement uses TRBV7-9 and TRBJ1-5; TRBD1 aligns across 10 bases. The sequencing used PBMCs, collected from a glioma patient treated with radiotherapy, temozolomide or both. The CDR3 DNA is TGTGCCAGCAGCCAGGGACAGGGGAATCAGCCCCAGCATTTT. As protein: CASSQGQGNQPQHF.